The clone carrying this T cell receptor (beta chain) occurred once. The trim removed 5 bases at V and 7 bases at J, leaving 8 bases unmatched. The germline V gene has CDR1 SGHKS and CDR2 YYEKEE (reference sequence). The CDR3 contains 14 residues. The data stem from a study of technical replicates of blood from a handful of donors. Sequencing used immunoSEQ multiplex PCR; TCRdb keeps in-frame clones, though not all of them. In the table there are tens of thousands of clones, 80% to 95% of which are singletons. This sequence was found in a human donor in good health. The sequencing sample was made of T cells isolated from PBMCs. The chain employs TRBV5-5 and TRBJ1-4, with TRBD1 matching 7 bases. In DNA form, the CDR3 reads TGTGCCAGCAGTTTGTTGACAGGGCTTGAAAAACTGTTTTTT. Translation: CASSLLTGLEKLFF.